Below are 29 T cell receptor beta chains sequenced from a single sample in a study of shared clonotypes between healthy human individuals. Profiling relied on immunoSEQ multiplex PCR, and the TCRdb table lists in-frame clones only, not all of them. The repertoire includes over 2 million clones, under 95% of them detected once, and approximately 0.39% sits in the top ten. The sequencing sample was made of naive CD4+ T cells from PBMCs. Regarding subset: CD45RA+ positively selected. The receptors come from a man aged 18 to 35 in good health. Some clones in this sample may be carry-over from other donors' samples.

This clone appeared once. The V call is TRBV5-5, the J call TRBJ2-2; TRBD1 might be the D (5 bases). The ends were cut back, 1 base at V and 0 bases at J, with 7 bases in the middle. The CDR3 length is 15 residues. Germline CDR1 and CDR2: SGHKS and YYEKEE (reference sequence). DNA of the CDR3: TGTGCCAGCAGCTTGCAGGGCACGAACACCGGGGAGCTGTTTTTT. Translating gives CASSLQGTNTGELFF.

This clone has a single count. J is TRBJ1-6 and V is TRBV28; D may be TRBD1 (5 bases). The germline V gene encodes CDR1 MDHEN and CDR2 SYDVKM. CDR3 length equals 12 residues. Between the trimmed V and J ends, which lost 6 bases and 13 bases, there was a span of 13 bases. This CDR3 is CASSPTGAPLHF. DNA for the CDR3: TGTGCCAGCAGCCCTACCGGGGCGCCCCTCCACTTT.

The V call is TRBV28, the J call TRBJ1-4, with D possibly TRBD1 on 6 matching bases. The germline CDR1 and CDR2 sequences are MDHEN and SYDVKM. Trimming took 4 bases from V and 0 from J, leaving 9 bases between them. This CDR3 spans 15 amino acids. DNA for the CDR3: TGTGCCAGCAGTTACAGGGTTGCAACTAATGAAAAACTGTTTTTT. It specifies CASSYRVATNEKLFF.

This rearrangement joins TRBV15 to TRBJ2-5; possibly TRBD1 or TRBD2 for D (5 bases each). This CDR3 contains 16 residues. Germline values: CDR1 LNHNV, CDR2 YYDKDF (reference sequence). Trimming removed 3 bases from V and 5 bases from J, with 19 bases in between. Here the CDR3 DNA reads TGTGCCACCAGCAGTCCTTACGGGGCGGGTTGGGAGACCCAGTACTTC. It encodes CATSSPYGAGWETQYF.

The chain carries TRBV10-3 and TRBJ2-3; perhaps TRBD1 as D (6 bases). Germline V gene lookup returns CDR1 ENHRY and CDR2 SYGVKD. CDR3 length equals 14 residues. V lost 4 bases and J 6 bases, leaving 14 bases between the germline ends. Written as DNA, the CDR3 is TGTGCCATCAGTGGCCTCAGGGGCCCGGATACGCAGTATTTT. Its protein is CAISGLRGPDTQYF.

The genes are TRBV5-4 and TRBJ1-5; D may be TRBD1 (5 bases). The CDR3 consists of 17 residues. The V end lost 1 base, the J end lost 1 base, and 15 bases lay between the germline ends. Per the germline V gene, CDR1 is SGHNT and CDR2 is YYREEE (reference sequence). CDR3 DNA sequence: TGTGCCAGCAGCTTGCGGTCAGGGATCTTAAGCAATCAGCCCCAGCATTTT. Protein product: CASSLRSGILSNQPQHF.

This rearrangement joins TRBV4-1 to TRBJ2-7; TRBD2 matches at 8 bases. The CDR3 length is 18 residues. The ends lost 1 base at V and 2 bases at J; junction bases unmatched: 13. Looked up from germline, CDR1 is MGHRA and CDR2 is YSYEKL. The CDR3 DNA reads TGCGCCAGCAGCCAAGGGAGAGTCAGCGGGAGTCCGACCTACGAGCAGTACTTC. It yields the protein CASSQGRVSGSPTYEQYF.

The chain has TRBV11-2 and TRBJ2-5; D is possibly TRBD2 (6 bases). The V and J ends lost 1 base and 5 bases respectively, with 14 bases between them. Germline loops: CDR1 SGHAT, CDR2 FQNNGV. The CDR3 is 15 residues long. The CDR3 is CASSLVWLAGETQYF. CDR3 sequence (DNA): TGTGCCAGCAGCTTAGTTTGGCTGGCGGGGGAGACCCAGTACTTC.

The J gene is TRBJ2-3, the V gene TRBV6-5; D is unresolved. CDR1 is MNHEY and CDR2 is SVGAGI in the germline V gene. Trimming stripped 4 bases from V and 6 bases from J, with 11 bases between. This CDR3 is 13 amino acids long. In DNA, the CDR3 is TGTGCCAGCAGTTTCCGACCTGGGGATACGCAGTATTTT. Translating it yields CASSFRPGDTQYF.

The chain is built from TRBV6-1 and TRBJ1-1; 7 bases fit TRBD1. CDR1 and CDR2 (germline): MNHNS, SASEGT. Trimming at V came to 6 bases and at J to 1 base, leaving 8 bases not matched to a gene. The CDR3 is 15 residues long. DNA for the CDR3: TGTGCCAGCAGACCCCAGGGGGGCCCGAACACTGAAGCTTTCTTT. Protein sequence: CASRPQGGPNTEAFF.

The CDR3 loop reads CSVRPGRWEDTQYF. CDR3 coding DNA: TGCAGCGTCCGCCCTGGGCGATGGGAAGATACGCAGTATTTT. The V call is TRBV29-1, the J call TRBJ2-3; D not certain. CDR3 length: 14 amino acids. With 6 bases removed from V and 5 bases from J, the gap between germline ends came to 18 bases. Germline-derived CDR1 and CDR2 are SQVTM and ANQGSEA.

J is TRBJ1-1 and V is TRBV5-1, with a weak D call TRBD1 (5 bases). The CDR3 runs 16 residues. V lost 4 bases, J lost 5 bases, and 21 bases lay in between. Germline V lookup: CDR1 SGHRS, CDR2 YFSETQ. CDR3 sequence (DNA): TGCGCCAGCAGCCCGACGGTTTCCGAGGGGCGGACTGAAGCTTTCTTT. The encoded protein is CASSPTVSEGRTEAFF. Variable domain in full (rest from reference TRBV5-1 and TRBJ1-1): KAGVTQTPRYLIKTRGQQVTLSCSPISGHRSVSWYQQTPGQGLQFLFEYFSETQRNKGNFPGRFSGRQFSNSRSEMNVSTLELGDSALYLCASSPTVSEGRTEAFFGQGTRLTVV.

V is TRBV29-1 and J is TRBJ1-2, with unresolved D. This CDR3 spans 15 amino acids. V gave up 3 bases and J gave up 8 bases, with 22 bases separating them. Germline CDR1 is SQVTM and CDR2 is ANQGSEA. In nucleotides, the CDR3 is TGCAGCGTTGACGGCCGGGTCCGGGGTGCAGGAGGCTACACCTTC. Residues: CSVDGRVRGAGGYTF.

The chain has TRBV7-9 and TRBJ1-2, with 10 bases aligning to TRBD1. This CDR3 has 16 residues. Trimming cost V 0 bases and J 7 bases; bases outside gene matches: 8. The germline gives CDR1 SEHNR, CDR2 FQNEAQ (reference sequence). The CDR3 DNA is TGTGCCAGCAGCTTAGCATGGGACAGGGGCGTAGGTGGCTACACCTTC. This translates into CASSLAWDRGVGGYTF.

The chain employs TRBV18 and TRBJ1-3, with D possibly matching TRBD1 (5 bases). Germline V lookup: CDR1 KGHSH, CDR2 LQKENI. Trimming stripped 6 bases from V and 0 bases from J, with 18 bases between. CDR3 length: 17 residues. The CDR3 region has the DNA TGTGCCAGCTCCCCTTCCGCAGGGCCTTACTCTGGAAACACCATATATTTT. Translating gives CASSPSAGPYSGNTIYF.

This clone was recorded a few times. Other DNA sequences in the same sample also yield this CDR3. This rearrangement joins TRBV2 to TRBJ1-5; D not resolved. The CDR3 is 13 amino acids. Trimming removed 3 bases at V and 4 bases at J, with 7 bases between. Germline V lookup: CDR1 SNHLY, CDR2 FYNNEI. CDR3 coding DNA: TGTGCCAGCAGTGACACGGGGAATCAGCCCCAGCATTTT. Residues: CASSDTGNQPQHF.

This chain joins TRBV19 and TRBJ2-3, with 9 bases fitting TRBD1. CDR1 is LNHDA, CDR2 SQIVND, per germline (reference sequence). The CDR3 extends over 14 amino acids. Trimming removed 5 bases from V and 4 bases from J; junction bases left unmatched: 4. DNA for the CDR3: TGTGCCAGTAGTGACAGGGGGAGGTCAGATACGCAGTATTTT. Amino acids: CASSDRGRSDTQYF.

J is TRBJ2-5 and V is TRBV19; D ambiguous. Germline V lookup: CDR1 LNHDA, CDR2 SQIVND (reference sequence). The CDR3 has 12 amino acids. V was cut by 5 bases and J by 3 bases, with 7 bases left in between. CDR3 amino acids: CASSYREETQYF. CDR3 nucleotides: TGTGCCAGTAGTTACAGAGAAGAGACCCAGTACTTC.

This CDR3 reads CASSPSPWTGSTDTQYF. CDR3 sequence (DNA): TGTGCCAGCAGCCCCTCCCCCTGGACAGGGAGCACAGATACGCAGTATTTT. The rearrangement joins TRBV7-3 to TRBJ2-3, with 8 nucleotides matching TRBD1. The junction had 10 bases not matched to a gene; V was cut back by 5 bases and J by 0 bases. This CDR3 has 17 residues. Germline V lookup: CDR1 SGHTA, CDR2 FQGTGA.

This chain connects TRBV18 to TRBJ2-1, with D hard to call. V lost 9 bases and J 4 bases, leaving 13 bases between the germline ends. In germline, CDR1 is KGHSH, CDR2 LQKENI. The CDR3 runs 13 residues. This CDR3 reads CASQPDLYNEQFF. Written as DNA, the CDR3 is TGTGCCAGTCAACCGGACCTATACAATGAGCAGTTCTTC.

This clone has a single count. The same CDR3 also results from other DNA sequences found in this sample. This rearrangement joins TRBV5-1 to TRBJ2-5; D call uncertain. The CDR3 totals 13 residues. Looked up from germline, CDR1 is SGHRS and CDR2 is YFSETQ. Trimming removed 0 bases at V and 3 bases at J, with 6 bases between. CDR3 nucleotides: TGCGCCAGCAGCTTGGAAGGCGAAGAGACCCAGTACTTC. Amino acids: CASSLEGEETQYF.

The chain uses TRBV19 and TRBJ2-1; 7 positions agree with TRBD2. The CDR3 is 15 amino acids. Germline V lookup: CDR1 LNHDA, CDR2 SQIVND (reference sequence). J lost 2 bases, V lost 6 bases, and 7 bases had no gene match. The DNA for the CDR3 is TGTGCCAGTAGCCCTACTAGCGCAACCTACAATGAGCAGTTCTTC. Its translation is CASSPTSATYNEQFF.

This chain joins TRBV28 and TRBJ1-3, with D perhaps TRBD1 (5 bases). The CDR3 loop spans 16 amino acids. Germline CDR1 and CDR2: MDHEN and SYDVKM. Trimming removed 1 base from V and 0 bases from J, with 10 bases in between. In DNA form, the CDR3 reads TGTGCCAGCAGTTTATTCCGGACAATCTCTGGAAACACCATATATTTT. Translating it yields CASSLFRTISGNTIYF.

The chain combines TRBV5-1 with TRBJ2-7; D remains unclear. Germline CDR1 SGHRS, CDR2 YFSETQ. The CDR3 runs 15 residues. V shed 3 bases and J shed 0 bases, with 13 bases lying between them. CDR3 residues: CASSSEGSRSYEQYF. CDR3 coding DNA: TGCGCCAGCAGCTCTGAAGGGTCGCGCTCCTACGAGCAGTACTTC.

The chain has TRBV7-9 and TRBJ1-2; D is perhaps TRBD1 (5 bases). The CDR3 extends over 14 amino acids. V was clipped by 5 bases and J by 5 bases, with 15 bases between them. Per the germline V gene, CDR1 is SEHNR and CDR2 is FQNEAQ (reference sequence). CDR3 DNA sequence: TGTGCCAGCAGCCCAAACCGGGACGGATATGGCTACACCTTC. It yields the protein CASSPNRDGYGYTF.

This clone occurred a few times. The chain couples TRBV10-3 to TRBJ1-1, with D maybe TRBD1 (5 bases). Trimming shortened V by 5 bases and J by 4 bases, and 11 bases separated the two germline ends. CDR3 size: 13 residues. The germline V gene encodes CDR1 ENHRY and CDR2 SYGVKD. The CDR3 nucleotides read TGTGCCATCAGTTTCCTCCAGGGCACTGAAGCTTTCTTT. This codes for CAISFLQGTEAFF.

V usage is TRBV27 and J usage is TRBJ1-1; 7 nucleotides match TRBD1. Germline assignment: CDR1 MNHEY and CDR2 SMNVEV (reference sequence). V dropped 1 base and J dropped 5; count of bases not matched to a gene: 7. The CDR3 is 15 amino acids. CDR3: CASSLFRGIGTEAFF. CDR3 bases: TGTGCCAGCAGTTTATTCAGGGGGATAGGAACTGAAGCTTTCTTT.

The chain uses TRBV10-3 and TRBJ2-7; 7 nucleotides line up with TRBD1. The CDR3 totals 15 residues. Germline CDR1 ENHRY, CDR2 SYGVKD. With V trimmed by 2 bases and J by 3 bases, 7 bases remained unmatched. CDR3 sequence (DNA): TGTGCCATCAGTGAGCCGCCGGGACAGAGCTACGAGCAGTACTTC. This translates into CAISEPPGQSYEQYF.

The V call is TRBV20-1, the J call TRBJ2-3; D remains ambiguous. V was pared by 7 bases and J by 7 bases, with 9 bases between. The germline V gene encodes CDR1 DFQATT and CDR2 SNEGSKA (reference sequence). CDR3 length: 10 amino acids. The CDR3 coding sequence is TGCAGTGTATTGGGAAATACGCAGTATTTT. The encoded protein is CSVLGNTQYF.